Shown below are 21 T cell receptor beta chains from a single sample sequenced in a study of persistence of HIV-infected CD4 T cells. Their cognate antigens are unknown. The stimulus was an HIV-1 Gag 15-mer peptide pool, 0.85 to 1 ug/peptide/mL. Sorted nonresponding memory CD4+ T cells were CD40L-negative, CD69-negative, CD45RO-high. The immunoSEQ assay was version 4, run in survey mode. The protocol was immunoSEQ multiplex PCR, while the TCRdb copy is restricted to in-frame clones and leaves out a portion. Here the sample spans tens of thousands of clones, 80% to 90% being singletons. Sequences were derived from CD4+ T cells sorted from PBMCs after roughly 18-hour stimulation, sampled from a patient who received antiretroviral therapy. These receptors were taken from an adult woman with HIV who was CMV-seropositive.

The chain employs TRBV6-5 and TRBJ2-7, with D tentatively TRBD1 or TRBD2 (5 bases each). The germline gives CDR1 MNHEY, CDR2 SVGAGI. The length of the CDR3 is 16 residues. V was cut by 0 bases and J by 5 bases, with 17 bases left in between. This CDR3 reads CASSYSINSGAHEQYF. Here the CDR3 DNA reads TGTGCCAGCAGTTACTCGATAAACTCCGGGGCCCACGAGCAGTACTTC.

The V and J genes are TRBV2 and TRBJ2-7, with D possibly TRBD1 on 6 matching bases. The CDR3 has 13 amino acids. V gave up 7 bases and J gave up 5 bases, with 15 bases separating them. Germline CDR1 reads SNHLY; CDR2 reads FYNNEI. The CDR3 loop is CASTTQGSHEQYF. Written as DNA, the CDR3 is TGTGCCAGCACCACACAGGGTTCCCACGAGCAGTACTTC.

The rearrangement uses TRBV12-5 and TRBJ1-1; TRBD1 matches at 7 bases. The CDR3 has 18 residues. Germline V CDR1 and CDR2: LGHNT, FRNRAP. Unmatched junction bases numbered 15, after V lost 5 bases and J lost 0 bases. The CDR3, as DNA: TGTGCTAGTGGTCTCCAGAAGACCCTGGGACAGCTGAACACTGAAGCTTTCTTT. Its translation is CASGLQKTLGQLNTEAFF.

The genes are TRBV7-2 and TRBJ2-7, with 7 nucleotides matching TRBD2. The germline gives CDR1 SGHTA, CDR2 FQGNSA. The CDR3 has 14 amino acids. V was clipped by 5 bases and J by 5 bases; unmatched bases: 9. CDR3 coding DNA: TGTGCCAGCAGCCCCGCCCGGGGGAGGGACGAGCAGTACTTC. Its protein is CASSPARGRDEQYF.

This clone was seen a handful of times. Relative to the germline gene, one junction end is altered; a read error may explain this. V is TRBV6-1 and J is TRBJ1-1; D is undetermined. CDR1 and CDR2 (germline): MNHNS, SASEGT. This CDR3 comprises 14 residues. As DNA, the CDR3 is TGTGCCAGCCGTGAGATAGGATTGAACACTGAAGCTTTCTTT. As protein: CASREIGLNTEAFF.

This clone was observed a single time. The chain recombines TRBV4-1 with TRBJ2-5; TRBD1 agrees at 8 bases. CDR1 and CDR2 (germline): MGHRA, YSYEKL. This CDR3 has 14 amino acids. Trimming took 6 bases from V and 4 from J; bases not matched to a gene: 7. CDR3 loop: CASRHQGAPETQYF. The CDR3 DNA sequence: TGCGCCAGCAGACACCAGGGGGCTCCAGAGACCCAGTACTTC.

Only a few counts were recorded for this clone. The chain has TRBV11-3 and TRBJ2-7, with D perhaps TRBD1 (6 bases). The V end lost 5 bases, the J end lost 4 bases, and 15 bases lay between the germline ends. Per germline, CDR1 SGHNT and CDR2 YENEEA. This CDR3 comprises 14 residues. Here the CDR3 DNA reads TGTGCCAGCAGCCCCCCAGGGGCAGAATACGAGCAGTACTTC. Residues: CASSPPGAEYEQYF.

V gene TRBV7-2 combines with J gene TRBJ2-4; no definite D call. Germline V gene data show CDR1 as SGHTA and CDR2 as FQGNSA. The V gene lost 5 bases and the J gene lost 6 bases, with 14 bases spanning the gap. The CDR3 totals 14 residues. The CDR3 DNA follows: TGTGCCAGCAGCCCCCCCATCGCCGGAAACATTCAGTACTTC. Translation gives CASSPPIAGNIQYF. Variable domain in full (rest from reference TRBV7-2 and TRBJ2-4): GAGVSQSPSNKVTEKGKDVELRCDPISGHTALYWYRQSLGQGLEFLIYFQGNSAPDKSGLPSDRFSAERTGGSVSTLTIQRTQQEDSAVYLCASSPPIAGNIQYFGAGTRLSVL.

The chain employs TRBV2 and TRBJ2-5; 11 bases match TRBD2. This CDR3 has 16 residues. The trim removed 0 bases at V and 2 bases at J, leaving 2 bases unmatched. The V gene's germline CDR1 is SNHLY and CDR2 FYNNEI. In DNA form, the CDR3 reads TGTGCCAGCAGTGAAGCGCCTAGCGGGGGGCAAGAGACCCAGTACTTC. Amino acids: CASSEAPSGGQETQYF.

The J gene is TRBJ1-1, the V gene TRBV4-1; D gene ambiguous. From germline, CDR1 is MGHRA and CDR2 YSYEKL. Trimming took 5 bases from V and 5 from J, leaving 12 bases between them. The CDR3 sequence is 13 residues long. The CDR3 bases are TGCGCCAGCAGCTTCGAGGGAGTGACTGAAGCTTTCTTT. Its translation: CASSFEGVTEAFF.

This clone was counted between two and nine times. CDR3 sequence reads: CASSSLGSGANVLTF. The DNA for the CDR3 is TGTGCCAGCAGTTCCTTAGGGTCTGGGGCCAACGTCCTGACTTTC. The V gene is TRBV27, the J gene TRBJ2-6; no reliable D call. V dropped 4 bases and J dropped 1 base, with 8 bases sitting between them. The CDR3 is made up of 15 amino acids. Germline V CDR1 and CDR2: MNHEY, SMNVEV (reference sequence).

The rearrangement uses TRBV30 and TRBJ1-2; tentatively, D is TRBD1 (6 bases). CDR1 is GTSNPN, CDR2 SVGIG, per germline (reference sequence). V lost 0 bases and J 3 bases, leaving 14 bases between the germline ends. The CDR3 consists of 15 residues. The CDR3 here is CAWSVPGVGDYGYTF. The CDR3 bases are TGTGCCTGGAGTGTACCAGGGGTTGGTGACTATGGCTACACCTTC.

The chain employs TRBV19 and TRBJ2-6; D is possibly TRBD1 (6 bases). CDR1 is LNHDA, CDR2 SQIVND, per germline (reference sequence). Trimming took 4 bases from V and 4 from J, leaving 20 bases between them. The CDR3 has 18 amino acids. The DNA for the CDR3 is TGTGCCAGTAGTACCTCAGGCAGGGGTAGTTCCGGGGCCAACGTCCTGACTTTC. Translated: CASSTSGRGSSGANVLTF.

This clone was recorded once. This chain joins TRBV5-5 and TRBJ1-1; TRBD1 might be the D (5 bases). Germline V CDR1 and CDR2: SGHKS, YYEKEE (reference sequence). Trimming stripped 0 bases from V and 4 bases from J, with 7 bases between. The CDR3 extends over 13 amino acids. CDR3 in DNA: TGTGCCAGCAGCTTGGAAAGGGGCACTGAAGCTTTCTTT. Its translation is CASSLERGTEAFF.

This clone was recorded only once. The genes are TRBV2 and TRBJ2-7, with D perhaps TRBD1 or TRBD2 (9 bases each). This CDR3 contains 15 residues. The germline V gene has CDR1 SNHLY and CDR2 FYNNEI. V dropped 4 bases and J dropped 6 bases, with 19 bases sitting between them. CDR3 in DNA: TGTGCCAGCAGTGGAGCGGGGGGACAGGGAGTCGAGCAGTACTTC. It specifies CASSGAGGQGVEQYF.

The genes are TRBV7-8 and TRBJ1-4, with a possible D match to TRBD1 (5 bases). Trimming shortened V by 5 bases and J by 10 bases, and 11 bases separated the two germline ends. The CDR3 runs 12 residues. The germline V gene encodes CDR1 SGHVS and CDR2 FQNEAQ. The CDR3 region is CASSPDSGKLFF. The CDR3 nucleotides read TGTGCCAGCAGCCCCGACAGCGGAAAACTGTTTTTT.

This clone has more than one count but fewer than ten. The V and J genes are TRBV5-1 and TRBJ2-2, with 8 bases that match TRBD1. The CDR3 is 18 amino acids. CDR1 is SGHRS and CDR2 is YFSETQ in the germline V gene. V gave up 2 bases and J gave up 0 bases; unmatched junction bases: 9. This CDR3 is CASSFPPGGFANTGELFF. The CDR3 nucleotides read TGCGCCAGCAGCTTCCCCCCAGGGGGCTTCGCGAACACCGGGGAGCTGTTTTTT.

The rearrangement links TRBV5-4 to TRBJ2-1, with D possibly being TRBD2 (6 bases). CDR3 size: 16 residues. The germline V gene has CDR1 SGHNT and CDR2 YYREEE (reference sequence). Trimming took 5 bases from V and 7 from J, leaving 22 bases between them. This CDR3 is CASSPGTAGRVNEQFF. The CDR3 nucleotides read TGTGCCAGCAGTCCTGGGACTGCGGGAAGGGTGAATGAGCAGTTCTTC.

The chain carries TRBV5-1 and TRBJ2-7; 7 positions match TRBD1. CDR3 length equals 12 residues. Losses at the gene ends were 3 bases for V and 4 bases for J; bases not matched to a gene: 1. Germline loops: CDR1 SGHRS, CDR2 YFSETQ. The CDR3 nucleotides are TGCGCCAGCAGCTCACAGGGGTACGAGCAGTACTTC. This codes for CASSSQGYEQYF.

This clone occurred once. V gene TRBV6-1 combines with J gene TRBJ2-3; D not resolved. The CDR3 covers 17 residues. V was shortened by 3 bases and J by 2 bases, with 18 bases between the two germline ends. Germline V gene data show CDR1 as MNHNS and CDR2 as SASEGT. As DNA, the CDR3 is TGTGCCAGCAGTGACGAGACCGCCTCACCAACCACAGATACGCAGTATTTT. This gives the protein CASSDETASPTTDTQYF.

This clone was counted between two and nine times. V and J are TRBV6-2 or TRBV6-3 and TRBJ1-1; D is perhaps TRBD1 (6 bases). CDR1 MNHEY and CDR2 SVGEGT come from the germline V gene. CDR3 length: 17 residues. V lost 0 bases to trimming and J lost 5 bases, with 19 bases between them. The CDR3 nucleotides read TGTGCCAGCAGTTACTCCCCGACAGGCCCTCAGAGGACTGAAGCTTTCTTT. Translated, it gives CASSYSPTGPQRTEAFF.